This TCR beta chain was sequenced for a study of T cell repertoires in cytomegalovirus infection. The overall study: Use of recently identified HLA-C-restricted and well-studied HLA-B-restricted CMV epitopes was part of the study. CMV infection together with matching HLA type was indicated by public TCR beta signatures.

The CDR3 covers 12 residues. The trim removed 7 bases at V and 4 bases at J, leaving 3 bases unmatched. Germline CDR1 is LNHNV and CDR2 is YYDKDF (reference sequence). TCRdb reprocessed the reads with MiXCR, giving one entry per CDR3 protein. The data contain approximately 990,000 distinct CDR3 sequences, 31% of them singletons. Overall study findings and caveats: What dominated the ex vivo response were HLA-C-restricted CMV-specific TCR beta clonotypes. Of the TCR beta families, the public ones yielded a cumulative frequency that identified carriers of CMV plus the relevant HLA.

Details on this clonotype: Its cognate antigen is unknown.

The sample in question was cultured CD8+ T cells from PBMCs, obtained from culture after CMV antigen stimulation. The chain carries TRBV15 and TRBJ2-5; 7 bases line up with TRBD2. The TCR was taken from a human donor in good health (CMV status not recorded). Some clones in this sample may be carry-over from other donors' samples. CDR3 sequence reads: CATKGGGETQYF. In DNA, the CDR3 is TGTGCCACCAAGGGCGGGGGAGAGACCCAGTACTTC. Variable domain in full (rest from reference TRBV15 and TRBJ2-5): DAMVIQNPRYQVTQFGKPVTLSCSQTLNHNVMYWYQQKSSQAPKLLFHYYDKDFNNEADTPDNFQSRRPNTSFCFLDIRSPGLGDTAMYLCATKGGGETQYFGPGTRLLVL.